Included here is one T cell receptor (beta chain) sequence, with context. Its target is unknown. The sample is drawn from a study of shared clonotypes between healthy human individuals. Assay: immunoSEQ multiplex PCR; the TCRdb copy retains only in-frame clones and omits some. The sample yields millions of clones, approximately 90% seen once. Study-wide results and caveats: Clonotypes which were not shared had lower generation probabilities than clonotypes that all four donors shared. Clonotype sharing across donors was expected to vary with sequencing depth.

V dropped 2 bases and J dropped 1 base, with 12 bases sitting between them. The CDR3 loop spans 16 amino acids. Germline V gene sequence: CDR1 SGHAT, CDR2 FQNNGV. The chain has TRBV11-2 and TRBJ2-1, with D possibly being TRBD2 (7 bases). Sequencing was carried out using naive CD4+ T cells sorted from blood. As to subset: CD45RA+ positively selected. The clonotype originates from a man aged 18 to 30 in good health. The CDR3 here is CASSLSGGLSYNEQFF. As DNA, the CDR3 is TGTGCCAGCAGCTTATCGGGGGGCCTATCCTACAATGAGCAGTTCTTC.